The 2 T cell receptor beta chains below were found in one sample sequenced in a study of early T cells in non-severe SARS-CoV-2 infection. In TCRdb, the 5' RACE reads were re-called with MiXCR into one record per CDR3 protein. This sample has tens of thousands of distinct CDR3 sequences; roughly 17% occur once, and the top ten carry about 5%. The starting material was whole blood, obtained at baseline. The origin of the receptors is an adult who was a healthcare worker with PCR-confirmed SARS-CoV-2 infection or an uninfected control (not recorded which).

Only a few counts were recorded for this clonotype. The CDR3 DNA is TGTGCCTCAGGCCAGGGGAGGAATGAGCAGTTCTTC. The encoded protein is CASGQGRNEQFF. The chain combines TRBV11-3 with TRBJ2-1; D assignment may be TRBD1 or TRBD2 (6 bases each). This CDR3 contains 12 residues. CDR1 is SGHNT and CDR2 is YENEEA in the germline V gene. Trimming removed 11 bases from V and 7 bases from J, with 15 bases in between.

The chain links TRBV4-3 to TRBJ2-5, with TRBD2 as a possible D gene (5 bases). The V end lost 0 bases, the J end lost 7 bases, and 9 bases lay between the germline ends. From germline, CDR1 is LGHNA and CDR2 YSLEER. This CDR3 region has 13 residues. The chain's CDR3 is CASSQDRRATQYF. CDR3 in DNA: TGCGCCAGCAGCCAAGATCGGCGGGCGACCCAGTACTTC.